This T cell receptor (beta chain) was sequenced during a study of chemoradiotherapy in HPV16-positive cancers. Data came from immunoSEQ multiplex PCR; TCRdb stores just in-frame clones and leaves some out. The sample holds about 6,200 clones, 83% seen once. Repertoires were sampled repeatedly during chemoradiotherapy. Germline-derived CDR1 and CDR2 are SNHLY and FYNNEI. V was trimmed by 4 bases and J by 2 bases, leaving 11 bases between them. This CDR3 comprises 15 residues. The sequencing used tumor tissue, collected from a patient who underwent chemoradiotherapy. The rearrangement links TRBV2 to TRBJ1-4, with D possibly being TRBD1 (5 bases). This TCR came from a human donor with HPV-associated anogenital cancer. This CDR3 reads CASSAKGYTNEKLFF. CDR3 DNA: TGTGCCAGCAGTGCCAAGGGGTATACTAATGAAAAACTGTTTTTT.